The entry below describes one T cell receptor beta chain. This sample was taken from a study of blood T cell repertoires in COVID-19. The wider study: The United States, Italy and Spain provided the acute and convalescent COVID-19 samples. Nucleic acid was either cDNA or gDNA, and it came from T cells, B-cell-depleted T cells, or PBMCs.

The CDR3 runs to 13 residues. Germline V gene data show CDR1 as MGHRA and CDR2 as YSYEKL. Trimming shortened V by 0 bases and J by 9 bases, and 10 bases separated the two germline ends. Authors' processing steps: Amplification of reference gene primers was used by the study to estimate nucleated cell counts. Sequencing was performed with immunoSEQ multiplex PCR; in TCRdb, only in-frame clones are kept and a portion is missing. D and trimming were read from the DNA, whereas the V and J calls and clone size are those reported in that table. The table lists a few hundred thousand clones, about 90% of them singletons.

Sequencing was performed on peripheral blood. The receptor was derived from a man between 18 and 35 years old with active or convalescent COVID-19. This chain links TRBV4-1 with TRBJ2-3; no firm D call. The CDR3 nucleotides read TGCGCCAGCAGCCAAGATTCGGCCAGGACGCAGTATTTT. The encoded protein is CASSQDSARTQYF.